The 9 T cell receptor beta chains below come from one sample, sequenced in a study of blood T cell repertoires in COVID-19. TCRdb's table, derived via immunoSEQ multiplex PCR, lists solely in-frame clones and lacks some. This table holds 100,000 to 150,000 clones, 88% found once. The sequenced material came from peripheral blood. The receptor set was obtained from a woman between 50 and 59 years old with active or convalescent COVID-19.

This clone occurred once. This chain uses TRBV5-1 with TRBJ2-1; TRBD2 matches at 11 bases. Per germline, CDR1 SGHRS and CDR2 YFSETQ. Trimming cost V 0 bases and J 3 bases; bases outside gene matches: 5. This CDR3 is built from 17 residues. CDR3 sequence: CASSLAVLAGDYNEQFF. The CDR3 DNA reads as TGCGCCAGCAGCTTGGCCGTACTAGCGGGAGACTACAATGAGCAGTTCTTC. Drawing the rest from reference TRBV5-1 and TRBJ2-1, the complete variable domain is KAGVTQTPRYLIKTRGQQVTLSCSPISGHRSVSWYQQTPGQGLQFLFEYFSETQRNKGNFPGRFSGRQFSNSRSEMNVSTLELGDSALYLCASSLAVLAGDYNEQFFGPGTRLTVL.

This chain uses TRBV5-8 with TRBJ2-1; 8 bases are shared with TRBD2. V lost 6 bases, J lost 3 bases, and 8 bases stayed unmatched. The CDR3 is 15 amino acids. The germline V gene encodes CDR1 SGHTS and CDR2 YDEGEE. For the CDR3, the DNA is TGTGCCAGCAACCGGGAGGGGCGATACTACAATGAGCAGTTCTTC. Its translation: CASNREGRYYNEQFF.

The rearrangement joins TRBV5-1 to TRBJ2-2, with 7 bases that match TRBD2. V trimming: 4 bases; J trimming: 4 bases; junction bases outside the gene matches: 13. The germline V gene has CDR1 SGHRS and CDR2 YFSETQ. The CDR3 is made up of 17 amino acids. As DNA, the CDR3 is TGCGCCAGCAGCCAACTGTCCGCGGGAGCGGGCACCGGGGAGCTGTTTTTT. This codes for CASSQLSAGAGTGELFF.

The V call is TRBV28, the J call TRBJ1-4, with 11 bases matching TRBD1. CDR1 is MDHEN and CDR2 is SYDVKM in the germline V gene. CDR3 size: 17 residues. The J segment lost 7 bases and the V segment lost 5 bases, leaving 12 bases of the junction unmatched. In nucleotides, the CDR3 is TGTGCCAGCAGTCCCGGGACAGGGGGGCTTTATGGTGAAAAACTGTTTTTT. Its protein is CASSPGTGGLYGEKLFF.

This clone has more than one count but fewer than ten. This chain uses TRBV7-2 with TRBJ1-2, with D perhaps TRBD1 (6 bases). Per germline, CDR1 SGHTA and CDR2 FQGNSA. This CDR3 has 12 amino acids. Trimming took 3 bases from V and 7 from J, leaving 9 bases between them. CDR3: CASSFRTAGYTF. In nucleotides, the CDR3 is TGTGCCAGCAGCTTTCGGACAGCTGGCTACACCTTC.

The chain uses TRBV4-1 and TRBJ1-4, with 9 bases lining up with TRBD1. CDR1 MGHRA and CDR2 YSYEKL come from the germline V gene. J lost 7 bases, V lost 1 base, and 7 bases had no gene match. The CDR3 spans 16 residues. The CDR3 nucleotides are TGCGCCAGCAGCCAAGCGCCGGGACAGGGTGCTGAAAAACTGTTTTTT. Amino acids: CASSQAPGQGAEKLFF.

The chain employs TRBV19 and TRBJ2-7; D not certain. Germline V lookup: CDR1 LNHDA, CDR2 SQIVND (reference sequence). The CDR3 covers 14 residues. V was clipped by 2 bases and J by 0 bases, with 8 bases between them. In DNA form, the CDR3 reads TGTGCCAGTAGTATAAGTAGTGCCTCCTACGAGCAGTACTTC. Its translation is CASSISSASYEQYF.

The chain recombines TRBV5-1 with TRBJ2-7; the D is unclear. V shed 0 bases and J shed 0 bases, with 7 bases lying between them. Germline lookup yields CDR1 SGHRS and CDR2 YFSETQ. The CDR3 consists of 14 residues. The CDR3 here is CASSLDLSSYEQYF. The CDR3 DNA follows: TGCGCCAGCAGCTTGGATCTGAGCTCCTACGAGCAGTACTTC.

This chain connects TRBV19 to TRBJ2-4, with 12 bases that match TRBD2. From germline, CDR1 is LNHDA and CDR2 SQIVND (reference sequence). CDR3 size: 18 residues. The ends lost 5 bases at V and 0 bases at J; junction bases unmatched: 8. The CDR3 loop is CASSPRLAGDLAKNIQYF. The CDR3, as DNA: TGTGCCAGTAGTCCTAGACTAGCGGGAGACCTAGCCAAAAACATTCAGTACTTC.